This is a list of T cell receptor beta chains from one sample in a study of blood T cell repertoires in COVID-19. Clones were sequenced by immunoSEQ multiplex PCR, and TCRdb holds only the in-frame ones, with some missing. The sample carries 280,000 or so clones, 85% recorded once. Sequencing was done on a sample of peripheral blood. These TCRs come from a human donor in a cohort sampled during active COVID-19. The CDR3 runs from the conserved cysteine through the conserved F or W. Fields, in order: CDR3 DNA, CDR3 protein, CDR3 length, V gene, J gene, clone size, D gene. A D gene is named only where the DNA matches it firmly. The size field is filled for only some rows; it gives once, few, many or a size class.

CDR3nt: TGTGCCAGCAGCCCCCCCGGGACTCAAAATGAGCAGTTCTTC; CDR3aa: CASSPPGTQNEQFF; len: 14; v_gene: TRBV7-3; j_gene: TRBJ2-1; abundance: NA; d_gene: NA
CDR3nt: TGTGCCAGCAGCTTAAGAGGAATAAATGAAAAACTGTTTTTT; CDR3aa: CASSLRGINEKLFF; len: 14; v_gene: TRBV5-6; j_gene: TRBJ1-4; abundance: NA; d_gene: NA
CDR3nt: TGTGCCAGCAGCCAAGAAGGGGGGACTAGCCAGTTCTTC; CDR3aa: CASSQEGGTSQFF; len: 13; v_gene: TRBV3-1/TRBV3-2; j_gene: TRBJ2-1; abundance: NA; d_gene: TRBD2
CDR3nt: TGTGCCAGCAGCTTACCGCTAGCGAGGGCAGAGACCCAGTACTTC; CDR3aa: CASSLPLARAETQYF; len: 15; v_gene: TRBV7-9; j_gene: TRBJ2-5; abundance: NA; d_gene: NA
CDR3nt: TGCGCCAGCAGCTCGGAGAATAGGCACAATGAGCAGTTCTTC; CDR3aa: CASSSENRHNEQFF; len: 14; v_gene: TRBV5-1; j_gene: TRBJ2-1; abundance: NA; d_gene: NA
CDR3nt: TGTGCCAGCAGCGTAGGGCAGGGGGCTCCAGATACGCAGTATTTT; CDR3aa: CASSVGQGAPDTQYF; len: 15; v_gene: TRBV9; j_gene: TRBJ2-3; abundance: NA; d_gene: TRBD1
CDR3nt: TGTGCCAGCGGACAGGAACGAACTACAGGGTGGCCCCAGCATTTT; CDR3aa: CASGQERTTGWPQHF; len: 15; v_gene: TRBV19; j_gene: TRBJ1-5; abundance: NA; d_gene: TRBD1
CDR3nt: TGTGCCAGCAGCTCCTACAGGGGCGCGCAGCCCCAGCATTTT; CDR3aa: CASSSYRGAQPQHF; len: 14; v_gene: TRBV7-8; j_gene: TRBJ1-5; abundance: NA; d_gene: TRBD1
CDR3nt: TGTGCCAGCAGTGAATCGGTCACACCCCTCCACTTT; CDR3aa: CASSESVTPLHF; len: 12; v_gene: TRBV6-1; j_gene: TRBJ1-6; abundance: few; d_gene: NA
CDR3nt: TGCGCCAGCAGCTTGGGTCTCTATGGCTACACCTTC; CDR3aa: CASSLGLYGYTF; len: 12; v_gene: TRBV5-1; j_gene: TRBJ1-2; abundance: NA; d_gene: NA
CDR3nt: TGTGCCAGCAGTGAGGGACAGGGGGCAGATACGCAGTATTTT; CDR3aa: CASSEGQGADTQYF; len: 14; v_gene: TRBV6-4; j_gene: TRBJ2-3; abundance: few; d_gene: TRBD1
CDR3nt: TGTGCCAGCAGCCAAGAAGGGCGGGAACCCTACAATGAGCAGTTCTTC; CDR3aa: CASSQEGREPYNEQFF; len: 16; v_gene: TRBV4-2; j_gene: TRBJ2-1; abundance: NA; d_gene: NA
CDR3nt: TGTGCCAGCAGCTCCCAAGGCCGGACAGGGGGCCACGAGCAGTACTTC; CDR3aa: CASSSQGRTGGHEQYF; len: 16; v_gene: TRBV11-2; j_gene: TRBJ2-7; abundance: NA; d_gene: TRBD1
CDR3nt: TGCGCCAGCAGCCGGGACACTTTCTTCGCCTACGAGCAGTACTTC; CDR3aa: CASSRDTFFAYEQYF; len: 15; v_gene: TRBV5-1; j_gene: TRBJ2-7; abundance: NA; d_gene: NA
CDR3nt: TGCAGTGCTAGAGGCCGAGGTGAGCAGTTCTTC; CDR3aa: CSARGRGEQFF; len: 11; v_gene: TRBV20-1; j_gene: TRBJ2-1; abundance: NA; d_gene: NA
CDR3nt: TGTGCCAGCCGCGGACAGGGACACAATGAGCAGTTCTTC; CDR3aa: CASRGQGHNEQFF; len: 13; v_gene: TRBV27; j_gene: TRBJ2-1; abundance: NA; d_gene: TRBD1
CDR3nt: TGTGCCAGCAGCCAGGAGGTTAGGTCACCCCTCCACTTT; CDR3aa: CASSQEVRSPLHF; len: 13; v_gene: TRBV3-1/TRBV3-2; j_gene: TRBJ1-6; abundance: few; d_gene: NA
CDR3nt: TGTGCCAGCAGCCCCGCTATTAATGAAAAACTGTTTTTT; CDR3aa: CASSPAINEKLFF; len: 13; v_gene: TRBV7-6; j_gene: TRBJ1-4; abundance: NA; d_gene: NA
CDR3nt: TGTGCCAGCAGCTTTACGGTTGGGGGGAATGAAAAACTGTTTTTT; CDR3aa: CASSFTVGGNEKLFF; len: 15; v_gene: TRBV5-4; j_gene: TRBJ1-4; abundance: NA; d_gene: NA
CDR3nt: TGTGCCAGCAGAACGGACAGGGGGGGAAATGAGCAGTTCTTC; CDR3aa: CASRTDRGGNEQFF; len: 14; v_gene: TRBV2; j_gene: TRBJ2-1; abundance: NA; d_gene: TRBD1
CDR3nt: TGCAGTGCTAGTCGTAGCGGGTTAAATGAGCAGTTCTTC; CDR3aa: CSASRSGLNEQFF; len: 13; v_gene: TRBV20-1; j_gene: TRBJ2-1; abundance: NA; d_gene: TRBD2
CDR3nt: TGTGCCAGCAGCGTGTCAGGGTCTGGGGCCAACGTCCTGACTTTC; CDR3aa: CASSVSGSGANVLTF; len: 15; v_gene: TRBV9; j_gene: TRBJ2-6; abundance: once; d_gene: NA